These T cell receptor beta chains were read from a single sample in a study of blood T cell repertoires in COVID-19. TCRdb keeps only in-frame clones here, not all; method: immunoSEQ multiplex PCR. Here the sample spans approximately 220,000 clones, about 86% being singletons. Sequences were obtained from PBMCs or T cells enriched from blood (not recorded which). The source of these receptors is a woman aged 40-49 years with acute COVID-19. Both conserved end residues are part of each CDR3. The order of the fields is D gene, J gene, V gene, clone size, CDR3 DNA, CDR3 protein. D genes are given only for firm matches. Where a row states a size, it is once, few, many or the class of an expanded clone; other rows omit it.

d_gene: TRBD2; j_gene: TRBJ2-7; v_gene: TRBV5-1; abundance: many; CDR3nt: TGCGCCAGCAGCATTGGGGGACTAGCGGATCCTATCTACGAGCAGTACTTC; CDR3aa: CASSIGGLADPIYEQYF
d_gene: TRBD1; j_gene: TRBJ2-7; v_gene: TRBV5-6; abundance: NA; CDR3nt: TGTGCCAGCGCCATACAAGGCAGGGGGTTCGAGCAGTACTTC; CDR3aa: CASAIQGRGFEQYF
d_gene: NA; j_gene: TRBJ2-2; v_gene: TRBV11-2; abundance: NA; CDR3nt: TGTGCCAGCAGCTTACAAGGAGAAATGACCGGGGAGCTGTTTTTT; CDR3aa: CASSLQGEMTGELFF
d_gene: TRBD2; j_gene: TRBJ2-1; v_gene: TRBV24-1; abundance: NA; CDR3nt: TGTGCCACCAGTGTCCCGGGACTAGCGGGGGAATACAATGAGCAGTTCTTC; CDR3aa: CATSVPGLAGEYNEQFF
d_gene: TRBD2; j_gene: TRBJ2-3; v_gene: TRBV7-7; abundance: NA; CDR3nt: TGTGCCAGCAGCCGGACTAGCGGAAGCACAGATACGCAGTATTTT; CDR3aa: CASSRTSGSTDTQYF
d_gene: NA; j_gene: TRBJ2-7; v_gene: TRBV28; abundance: NA; CDR3nt: TGTGTCGCGGGGACCTACGAGCAGTACTTC; CDR3aa: CVAGTYEQYF
d_gene: TRBD1; j_gene: TRBJ2-1; v_gene: TRBV19; abundance: NA; CDR3nt: TGTGCCAGTAGTATAGCAGGGTTGACAGGGGATGAGCAGTTCTTC; CDR3aa: CASSIAGLTGDEQFF
d_gene: NA; j_gene: TRBJ2-5; v_gene: TRBV7-9; abundance: NA; CDR3nt: TGTGCCAGCAGCTTAGGCCTAGCGCGTGCGGCTACCCAGTACTTC; CDR3aa: CASSLGLARAATQYF
d_gene: NA; j_gene: TRBJ2-7; v_gene: TRBV5-1; abundance: NA; CDR3nt: TGCGCCAGCAGCTTGCTTAGTTCCCCTTACTACGAGCAGTACTTC; CDR3aa: CASSLLSSPYYEQYF
d_gene: NA; j_gene: TRBJ1-4; v_gene: TRBV7-9; abundance: NA; CDR3nt: TGTGCCAGCAGCTTAAAGGGCGGGGGAAATGAAAAACTGTTTTTT; CDR3aa: CASSLKGGGNEKLFF